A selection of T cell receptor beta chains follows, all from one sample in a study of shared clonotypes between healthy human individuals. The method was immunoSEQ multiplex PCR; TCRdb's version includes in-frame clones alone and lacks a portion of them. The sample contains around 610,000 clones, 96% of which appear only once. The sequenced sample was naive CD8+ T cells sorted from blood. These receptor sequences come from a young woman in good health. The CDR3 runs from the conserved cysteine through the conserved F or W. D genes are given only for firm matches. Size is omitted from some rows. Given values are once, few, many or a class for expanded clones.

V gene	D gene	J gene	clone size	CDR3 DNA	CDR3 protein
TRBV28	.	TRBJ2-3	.	TGTGCCAGCAGTTTCTCGGGGGACGGGCGGGATACGCAGTATTTT	CASSFSGDGRDTQYF
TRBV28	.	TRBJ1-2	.	TGTGCCAGCAGTCCCGAGGAGAGGGGGAGTACAGGCTACACCTTC	CASSPEERGSTGYTF
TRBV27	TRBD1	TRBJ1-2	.	TGTGCCAGCAGTTTGACAGGGAATGGCTACACCTTC	CASSLTGNGYTF
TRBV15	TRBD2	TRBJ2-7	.	TGTGCCACCAGCGCGGGGGACTTAGCCGGGGCGGCTTACGAGCAGTACTTC	CATSAGDLAGAAYEQYF
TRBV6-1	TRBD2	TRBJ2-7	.	TGTGCCAGCAGTGAGAGCGGGAGGGCCGCGTACGAGCAGTACTTC	CASSESGRAAYEQYF
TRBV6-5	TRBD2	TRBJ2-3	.	TGTGCCAGCAGTTACGGGACTAGCGGAACAGATACGCAGTATTTT	CASSYGTSGTDTQYF
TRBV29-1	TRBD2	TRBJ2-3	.	TGCAGCGGTCAGACTAGCGGGGACACAGATACGCAGTATTTT	CSGQTSGDTDTQYF
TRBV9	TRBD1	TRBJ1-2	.	TGTGCCAGCAGCGTAGACCCTCTCCGGACAGGGGGCAACTATGGCTACACCTTC	CASSVDPLRTGGNYGYTF
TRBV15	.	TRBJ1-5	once	TGTGCCACCAGTACAGGGAGCCAGCCCCAGCATTTT	CATSTGSQPQHF
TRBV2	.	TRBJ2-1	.	TGTGCCAGCAGAAAGGGTCGAGGAGTCTCCTACAATGAGCAGTTCTTC	CASRKGRGVSYNEQFF
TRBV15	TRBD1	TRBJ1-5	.	TGTGCCACCAGCAGAGTACAGGGGCTAGATAGCAATCAGCCCCAGCATTTT	CATSRVQGLDSNQPQHF
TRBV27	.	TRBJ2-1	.	TGTGCCAGCAGGCTGAGGGAGGCCCACAATGAGCAGTTCTTC	CASRLREAHNEQFF
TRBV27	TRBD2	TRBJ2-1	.	TGTGCCAGCAGTTTAACCCCTAGCGGGAGCTCCAATGAGCAGTTCTTC	CASSLTPSGSSNEQFF
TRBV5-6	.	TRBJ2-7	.	TGTGCCAGCAGCTTGGTACAGGGCCCCTACGAGCAGTACTTC	CASSLVQGPYEQYF
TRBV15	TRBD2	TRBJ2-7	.	TGTGCCACCAGCTACCCCCCCGCTAGCGGGATTTACGAGCAGTACTTC	CATSYPPASGIYEQYF
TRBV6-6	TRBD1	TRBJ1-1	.	TGTGCCAGCAGCAGGGACAGGTCGAACACTGAAGCTTTCTTT	CASSRDRSNTEAFF
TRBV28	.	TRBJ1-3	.	TGTGCCAGCAGTTCCGACGCCCCAATGCAGGGTGGAAACACCATATATTTT	CASSSDAPMQGGNTIYF
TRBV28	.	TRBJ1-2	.	TGTGCCAGCAGTTTTTCCGTGAGCTACACCTTC	CASSFSVSYTF